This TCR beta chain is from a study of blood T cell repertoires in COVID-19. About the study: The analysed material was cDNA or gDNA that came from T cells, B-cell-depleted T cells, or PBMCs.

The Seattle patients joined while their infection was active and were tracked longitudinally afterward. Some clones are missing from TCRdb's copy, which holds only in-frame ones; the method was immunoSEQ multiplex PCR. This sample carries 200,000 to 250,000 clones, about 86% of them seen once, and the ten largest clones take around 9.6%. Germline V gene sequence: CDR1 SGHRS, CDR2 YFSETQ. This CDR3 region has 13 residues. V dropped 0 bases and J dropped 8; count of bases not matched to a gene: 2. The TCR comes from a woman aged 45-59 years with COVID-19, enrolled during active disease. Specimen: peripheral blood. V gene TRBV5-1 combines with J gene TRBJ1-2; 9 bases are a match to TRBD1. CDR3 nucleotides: TGCGCCAGCAGCTTGGACAGGGGGCAAGGCTACACCTTC. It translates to CASSLDRGQGYTF.